Following are 2 T cell receptor beta chains from one sample sequenced in a study of T cells after yellow fever vaccination. Using its own MiXCR run on the 5' RACE reads, TCRdb lists one record per CDR3 protein. The sample carries 150,000 to 200,000 distinct CDR3 sequences, 9.5% to 12% recorded once. Sequenced here: CD8+ T cells sorted from PBMCs, sampled 15 days after the yellow fever booster vaccination. All receptors come from a man younger than 35 who received the YFV17D yellow fever vaccine.

The chain carries TRBV3-1 and TRBJ2-1; 13 bases line up with TRBD2. This CDR3 is 16 amino acids long. Germline V gives CDR1 LGHDT, CDR2 YNNKEL (reference sequence). The J segment lost 2 bases and the V segment lost 6 bases, leaving 4 bases of the junction unmatched. The CDR3 is CASSRTSGGPYNEQFF. In DNA, the CDR3 is TGTGCCAGCAGTCGGACTAGCGGGGGCCCCTACAATGAGCAGTTCTTC.

This sequence joins TRBV6-2 or TRBV6-3 and TRBJ1-5; D unclear. The germline V gene has CDR1 MNHEY and CDR2 SVGEGT. This CDR3 spans 14 amino acids. The V end was cut by 6 bases, the J end by 0 bases, with 9 bases between. In DNA form, the CDR3 reads TGTGCCAGCAGCGGCCTGGGTAGCAATCAGCCCCAGCATTTT. Translating gives CASSGLGSNQPQHF.